Sequencing of this T cell receptor (beta chain) was carried out in a study of blood T cell repertoires in COVID-19. Study-level background: Researchers got acute and convalescent COVID-19 samples from the United States, Italy and Spain. T cells, B-cell-depleted T cells, or PBMCs provided the cDNA or gDNA that served as material.

Recruitment covered about two dozen US areas and drew participants whose ages spanned roughly 18 to 100 years. The germline CDR1 and CDR2 sequences are MNHEY and SVGEGT. The CDR3 runs 16 residues. The V segment lost 6 bases and the J segment 4 bases; nucleotides outside the gene matches: 11. Per the authors' pipeline: For nucleated cells, counts were estimated from reference gene primer amplification. Clones were read by immunoSEQ multiplex PCR, and TCRdb kept only the in-frame ones, dropping some. V, J and clone size derive from that table, while D and trimming were established from the DNA sequence. The sample contains some 150,000 clones, roughly 84% of which appear only once.

The clonotype was recovered from a man aged 50-60 years who had recovered from COVID-19. This chain uses TRBV6-2 or TRBV6-3 with TRBJ2-2; 7 bases are a match to TRBD1. What was sequenced was PBMCs or T cells enriched from blood (not recorded which). Written as DNA, the CDR3 is TGTGCCAGCAGCCCTTCCGGGACAGCCGGCACCGGGGAGCTGTTTTTT. This codes for CASSPSGTAGTGELFF.